The 15 T cell receptor beta chains in this list originate from one sample, sequenced in a study of shared clonotypes between healthy human individuals. Here immunoSEQ multiplex PCR was the method, and the copy in TCRdb shows in-frame clones only, minus some. The sample has about 980,000 clones; around three quarters are singletons. The sample comprised memory CD4+ T cells sorted from blood. Described subset: CD45RA-negative fraction. Every receptor here comes from a man aged 18 to 30 in good health.

The chain combines TRBV6-1 with TRBJ2-3, with TRBD2 matching over 8 bases. Losses at the gene ends were 5 bases for V and 15 bases for J; bases not matched to a gene: 13. Germline V lookup: CDR1 MNHNS, CDR2 SASEGT. This CDR3 has 13 amino acids. The CDR3 sequence is CASSPTPGLVNYF. CDR3 coding DNA: TGTGCCAGCAGTCCAACCCCGGGACTAGTGAATTATTTT.

Only a few counts were recorded for this clone. The same CDR3 also results from other DNA sequences found in this sample. This chain uses TRBV10-3 with TRBJ1-5; D gene uncertain. V was clipped by 0 bases and J by 2 bases, with 5 bases between them. The CDR3 spans 14 residues. Germline lookup yields CDR1 ENHRY and CDR2 SYGVKD. The CDR3 sequence is CAISESGGNQPQHF. DNA for the CDR3: TGTGCCATCAGTGAGTCGGGAGGCAATCAGCCCCAGCATTTT.

This clone has a handful of counts. The rearrangement links TRBV5-6 to TRBJ2-3; TRBD2 is a possible D gene (5 bases). Germline values: CDR1 SGHDT, CDR2 YYEEEE. V lost 1 base to trimming and J lost 4 bases, with 13 bases between them. The CDR3 runs 15 residues. CDR3 amino acids: CASSLLSGNADTQYF. The CDR3, as DNA: TGTGCCAGCAGCTTGTTATCGGGAAATGCAGATACGCAGTATTTT.

The rearrangement uses TRBV6-5 and TRBJ1-2; D gene uncertain. Per the germline V gene, CDR1 is MNHEY and CDR2 is SVGAGI. Between the trimmed V and J ends, which lost 6 bases and 7 bases, there was a span of 9 bases. The CDR3 spans 11 residues. Written as DNA, the CDR3 is TGTGCCAGCAGACCAGGTTTTGGCTACACCTTC. Its protein product is CASRPGFGYTF.

This clone has a handful of counts. The chain combines TRBV6-5 with TRBJ1-2, with unresolved D. The length of the CDR3 is 13 residues. V lost 5 bases to trimming and J lost 2 bases, with 9 bases between them. The germline gives CDR1 MNHEY, CDR2 SVGAGI. The CDR3 sequence: CASSMARNYGYTF. The CDR3 coding sequence is TGTGCCAGCAGTATGGCCCGCAACTATGGCTACACCTTC.

The chain links TRBV2 to TRBJ2-7; D remains unclear. The CDR3 is made up of 13 amino acids. CDR1 is SNHLY and CDR2 is FYNNEI in the germline V gene. The V gene lost 3 bases and the J gene lost 1 base, with 7 bases spanning the gap. CDR3 protein: CASSEFVSYEQYF. CDR3 DNA: TGTGCCAGCAGTGAGTTCGTATCCTACGAGCAGTACTTC.

This clone occurred once. The chain has TRBV7-2 and TRBJ2-7; possibly TRBD2 for D (5 bases). CDR3 length: 13 amino acids. V lost 3 bases and J 4 bases, leaving 10 bases between the germline ends. Germline V gives CDR1 SGHTA, CDR2 FQGNSA. CDR3 residues: CASSFRSGYEQYF. The CDR3 DNA reads as TGTGCCAGCAGCTTCCGGAGCGGTTACGAGCAGTACTTC.

The genes are TRBV28 and TRBJ2-1, with TRBD1 identical over 9 bases. Germline V gene lookup returns CDR1 MDHEN and CDR2 SYDVKM. This CDR3 contains 16 residues. Trimming at V came to 3 bases and at J to 6 bases, leaving 9 bases not matched to a gene. DNA of the CDR3: TGTGCCAGCAGTTTGATTCCCGGGACAGGGCTCAATGAGCAGTTCTTC. It specifies CASSLIPGTGLNEQFF. Full variable domain (remainder filled in from reference TRBV28 and TRBJ2-1): DVKVTQSSRYLVKRTGEKVFLECVQDMDHENMFWYRQDPGLGLRLIYFSYDVKMKEKGDIPEGYSVSREKKERFSLILESASTNQTSMYLCASSLIPGTGLNEQFFGPGTRLTVL.

The rearrangement uses TRBV5-6 and TRBJ1-2; perhaps TRBD1 as D (6 bases). CDR3 size: 16 residues. Trimming removed 3 bases from V and 2 bases from J, with 17 bases in between. Germline V CDR1 and CDR2: SGHDT, YYEEEE. The CDR3 sequence: CASSSQRGGLNYGYTF. CDR3 bases: TGTGCCAGCAGCTCCCAACGAGGGGGATTAAACTATGGCTACACCTTC. The entire variable domain, with the rest obtained from reference TRBV5-6 and TRBJ1-2, is as follows: DAGVTQSPTHLIKTRGQQVTLRCSPKSGHDTVSWYQQALGQGPQFIFQYYEEEERQRGNFPDRFSGHQFPNYSSELNVNALLLGDSALYLCASSSQRGGLNYGYTFGSGTRLTVV.

The J gene is TRBJ2-5, the V gene TRBV9; the D gene is possibly TRBD2 (5 bases). Per germline, CDR1 SGDLS and CDR2 YYNGEE. V was shortened by 0 bases and J by 4 bases, with 16 bases between the two germline ends. The length of the CDR3 is 16 residues. The CDR3 sequence: CASSVGVGSRVETQYF. In DNA, the CDR3 is TGTGCCAGCAGCGTAGGGGTGGGGAGTCGGGTAGAGACCCAGTACTTC.

This chain uses TRBV6-6 with TRBJ2-1, with D perhaps being TRBD1 or TRBD2 (5 bases each). The CDR3 sequence is 14 residues long. The V gene lost 2 bases and the J gene lost 11 bases, with 16 bases spanning the gap. Germline assignment: CDR1 MNHNY and CDR2 SVGAGI (reference sequence). The CDR3 DNA reads TGTGCCAGCAGTTACAAGGGCGGTGGGACCCAGCAGTTCTTC. The encoded protein is CASSYKGGGTQQFF.

This clone was counted between two and nine times. V gene TRBV6-5 combines with J gene TRBJ1-6; no clear D gene. The V and J ends lost 2 bases and 6 bases respectively, with 14 bases between them. The CDR3 is 16 residues long. Per the germline V gene, CDR1 is MNHEY and CDR2 is SVGAGI. The CDR3 sequence is CASSYRPGKGNSPLHF. The DNA of the CDR3 is TGTGCCAGCAGTTACAGGCCCGGGAAGGGTAATTCACCCCTCCACTTT.

The rearrangement uses TRBV7-9 and TRBJ1-3, with D possibly TRBD1 on 6 matching bases. This CDR3 has 15 amino acids. Deletions cut 5 bases from V and 3 bases from J, with 14 bases between. CDR1 and CDR2 from the germline V gene are SEHNR and FQNEAQ (reference sequence). CDR3 DNA: TGTGCCAGCAGCATCCACAGGGAGGGTGGAAACACCATATATTTT. Translating it yields CASSIHREGGNTIYF. Together with reference TRBV7-9 and TRBJ1-3, the CDR3 gives the full variable domain: DTGVSQNPRHKITKRGQNVTFRCDPISEHNRLYWYRQTLGQGPEFLTYFQNEAQLEKSRLLSDRFSAERPKGSFSTLEIQRTEQGDSAMYLCASSIHREGGNTIYFGEGSWLTVV.

This clone was observed once. The V gene is TRBV6-1, the J gene TRBJ1-3, with 9 nucleotides matching TRBD1. This CDR3 comprises 15 residues. Germline V lookup: CDR1 MNHNS, CDR2 SASEGT. V lost 2 bases to trimming and J lost 6 bases; unmatched junction nucleotides: 5. The CDR3 here is CASSEMGQGLNTIYF. The CDR3 DNA reads TGTGCCAGCAGTGAAATGGGACAGGGCTTAAACACCATATATTTT.

The chain uses TRBV10-3 and TRBJ2-5; 8 nucleotides align to TRBD1. CDR3 size: 13 residues. Trimming cost V 4 bases and J 11 bases; bases outside gene matches: 9. The germline gives CDR1 ENHRY, CDR2 SYGVKD. This CDR3 reads CAISGDLTGGQYF. CDR3 bases: TGTGCCATCAGTGGGGACCTCACAGGGGGGCAGTACTTC.